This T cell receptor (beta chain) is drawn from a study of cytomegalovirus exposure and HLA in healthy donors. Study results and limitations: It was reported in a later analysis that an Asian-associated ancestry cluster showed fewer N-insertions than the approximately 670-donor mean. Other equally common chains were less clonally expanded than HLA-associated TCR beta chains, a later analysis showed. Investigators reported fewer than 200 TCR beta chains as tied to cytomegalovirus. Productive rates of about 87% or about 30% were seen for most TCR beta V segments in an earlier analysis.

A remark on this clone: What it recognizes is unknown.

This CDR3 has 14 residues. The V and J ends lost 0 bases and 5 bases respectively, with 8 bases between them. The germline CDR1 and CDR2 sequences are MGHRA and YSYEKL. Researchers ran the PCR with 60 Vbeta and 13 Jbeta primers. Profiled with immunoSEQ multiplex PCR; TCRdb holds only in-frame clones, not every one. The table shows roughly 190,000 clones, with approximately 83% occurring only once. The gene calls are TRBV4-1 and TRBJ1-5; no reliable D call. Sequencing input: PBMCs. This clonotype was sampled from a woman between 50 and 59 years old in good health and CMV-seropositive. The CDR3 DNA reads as TGCGCCAGCAGCCAAGAATGGCGGGATCAGCCCCAGCATTTT. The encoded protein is CASSQEWRDQPQHF.